The T cell receptor (beta chain) under discussion was sequenced for a study of blood T cell repertoires in COVID-19. As originally analysed: Estimation of nucleated cell counts relied on the amplification of reference gene primers. Generated by immunoSEQ multiplex PCR, the TCRdb table keeps only in-frame clones and is missing some. V and J calls and clone size come straight from that table; D and trimming were deduced from the DNA. Here the sample spans some 160,000 clones, about 80% being singletons. Living in 20 to 30 US areas, the participants were between 18 and 89 years of age. Participant reports of clinical history set cohort assignment. Trimming took 5 bases from V and 8 from J, leaving 15 bases between them. The CDR3 loop spans 13 amino acids. The germline V gene has CDR1 MNHEY and CDR2 SVGAGI.

What was sequenced was PBMCs or T cells enriched from blood (not recorded which). The TCR was taken from a woman in her 70s in a cohort exposed to, infected with or recovered from COVID-19 (not recorded which). This chain connects TRBV6-5 to TRBJ1-2; a possible D gene is TRBD1 (6 bases). Here the CDR3 DNA reads TGTGCCAGCAGTACCGGACAGTTCGGAGGCTACACCTTC. Encoded protein: CASSTGQFGGYTF.